This TCR beta chain was profiled in a study of blood T cell repertoires in COVID-19. Looking at the study overall: Sample material is recorded as cDNA or gDNA derived from T cells, B-cell-depleted T cells, or PBMCs.

This CDR3 contains 14 residues. V lost 8 bases, J lost 7 bases, and 8 bases stayed unmatched. Germline V gene data show CDR1 as MNHEY and CDR2 as SMNVEV (reference sequence). Per the authors' pipeline: For nucleated cells, counts were estimated from reference gene primer amplification. Assay: immunoSEQ multiplex PCR; the TCRdb copy retains only in-frame clones and omits some. V and J calls and clone size are as listed in that table; D and trimming were resolved from the DNA. The sample yields 200,000 to 250,000 clones, 70% to 90% seen once. A single count supports this clone. Sequencing was done on a sample of peripheral blood. The chain recombines TRBV27 with TRBJ1-6; 7 bases fit TRBD1. This TCR came from a woman aged 18-30 years who had recovered from COVID-19. The CDR3 DNA follows: TGTGCCAGCCGCACCGGGACAGTGAATTCACCCCTCCACTTT. This translates into CASRTGTVNSPLHF.